This T cell receptor beta chain was captured in a study of Ad26.COV2.S vaccination and SARS-CoV-2 variants. Study-level background: Ad26.COV2.S, an intramuscular injection, was given once or twice 56 days apart. Regarding the study as a whole: Total T cell responses may have been underestimated by the TCR breadth and depth analyses.

Treatment: 15 to 20 received Ad26.COV2.S at low or high dose, single or two shots; 5 received placebo; per-sample allocation not given. Sampling took place 63 days after the first vaccine or placebo injection. An adult donor aged 18-55 years was enrolled in Boston. The administered vaccine (an Ad26 vector) expressed Wuhan-strain SARS-CoV-2 spike. About this clone itself: What it binds is unknown.

Method: immunoSEQ multiplex PCR; TCRdb's copy keeps in-frame clones and lacks some. The sample holds around 320,000 clones, about nine tenths seen once. Germline values: CDR1 SEHNR, CDR2 FQNEAQ (reference sequence). The V gene end was trimmed by 5 bases and the J gene end by 4 bases; junction bases not matched to a gene: 11. This CDR3 contains 16 residues. The input for sequencing was peripheral blood, taken in a trial of Ad26.COV2.S vaccine versus placebo. This receptor was obtained from a person aged 18 to 59 who received the Ad26.COV2.S COVID-19 vaccine or a placebo. This chain links TRBV7-9 with TRBJ1-3; 7 bases line up with TRBD1. In nucleotides, the CDR3 is TGTGCCAGCAGCCCCCCACGTGACAGGGAAGGAAACACCATATATTTT. Its translation: CASSPPRDREGNTIYF. Together with reference TRBV7-9 and TRBJ1-3, the CDR3 gives the full variable domain: DTGVSQNPRHKITKRGQNVTFRCDPISEHNRLYWYRQTLGQGPEFLTYFQNEAQLEKSRLLSDRFSAERPKGSFSTLEIQRTEQGDSAMYLCASSPPRDREGNTIYFGEGSWLTVV.